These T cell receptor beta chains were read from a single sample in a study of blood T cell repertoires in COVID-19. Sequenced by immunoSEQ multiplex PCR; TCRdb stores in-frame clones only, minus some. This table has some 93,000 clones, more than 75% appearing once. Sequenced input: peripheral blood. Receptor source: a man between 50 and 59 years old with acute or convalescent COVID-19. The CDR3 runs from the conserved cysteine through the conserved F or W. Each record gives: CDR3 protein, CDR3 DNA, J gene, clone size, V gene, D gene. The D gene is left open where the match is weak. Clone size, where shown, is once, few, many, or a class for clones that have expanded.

CDR3aa: CASGLAGTSGSHEQYF
CDR3nt: TGTGCTAGTGGTTTGGCCGGGACTAGCGGGAGTCACGAGCAGTACTTC
j_gene: TRBJ2-7
abundance: .
v_gene: TRBV12-5
d_gene: TRBD2

CDR3aa: CSVPKEPNTEAFF
CDR3nt: TGCAGCGTTCCGAAGGAGCCGAACACTGAAGCTTTCTTT
j_gene: TRBJ1-1
abundance: .
v_gene: TRBV29-1
d_gene: .

CDR3aa: CASSEGKAGGAYEQYF
CDR3nt: TGTGCCAGCAGTGAAGGAAAAGCGGGAGGTGCCTACGAGCAGTACTTC
j_gene: TRBJ2-7
abundance: .
v_gene: TRBV6-1
d_gene: TRBD2

CDR3aa: CASDAVVLGQSSGANVLTF
CDR3nt: TGTGCCAGTGACGCGGTCGTTTTGGGACAGAGCTCTGGGGCCAACGTCCTGACTTTC
j_gene: TRBJ2-6
abundance: .
v_gene: TRBV2
d_gene: TRBD1

CDR3aa: CASSLGQTQDTQYF
CDR3nt: TGTGCCAGCAGCTTGGGACAGACACAAGATACGCAGTATTTT
j_gene: TRBJ2-3
abundance: .
v_gene: TRBV5-4
d_gene: .

CDR3aa: CATSRDRATGTQPQHF
CDR3nt: TGTGCCACCAGCAGAGATCGGGCCACAGGGACCCAGCCCCAGCATTTT
j_gene: TRBJ1-5
abundance: .
v_gene: TRBV15
d_gene: .

CDR3aa: CASSLGPPGGTDTQYF
CDR3nt: TGTGCCAGCAGCTTAGGACCCCCAGGGGGCACAGATACGCAGTATTTT
j_gene: TRBJ2-3
abundance: .
v_gene: TRBV11-3
d_gene: .

CDR3aa: CASSISGQGAQETQYF
CDR3nt: TGTGCCAGTAGTATATCCGGACAGGGGGCTCAAGAGACCCAGTACTTC
j_gene: TRBJ2-5
abundance: many
v_gene: TRBV19
d_gene: TRBD1

CDR3aa: CASSETSGTAGELFF
CDR3nt: TGTGCCAGCAGTGAGACTAGCGGGACGGCCGGGGAGCTGTTTTTT
j_gene: TRBJ2-2
abundance: few
v_gene: TRBV2
d_gene: TRBD2

CDR3aa: CASSSLGDYNEQFF
CDR3nt: TGTGCCAGCAGTTCCTTGGGCGACTACAATGAGCAGTTCTTC
j_gene: TRBJ2-1
abundance: .
v_gene: TRBV27
d_gene: .

CDR3aa: CASSVGPSSSGNTIYF
CDR3nt: TGTGCCAGCAGCGTAGGTCCATCGAGCTCTGGAAACACCATATATTTT
j_gene: TRBJ1-3
abundance: .
v_gene: TRBV9
d_gene: .

CDR3aa: CATTNRDRNTGELFF
CDR3nt: TGTGCCACCACCAACCGGGACAGGAACACCGGGGAGCTGTTTTTT
j_gene: TRBJ2-2
abundance: .
v_gene: TRBV19
d_gene: TRBD1

CDR3aa: CASTSGNVQYF
CDR3nt: TGTGCCAGCACGTCAGGGAATGTGCAGTACTTC
j_gene: TRBJ2-7
abundance: .
v_gene: TRBV2
d_gene: .

CDR3aa: CASSYRPTGANSPLHF
CDR3nt: TGTGCCAGCAGTTACCGACCGACAGGGGCAAATTCACCCCTCCACTTT
j_gene: TRBJ1-6
abundance: .
v_gene: TRBV6-5
d_gene: TRBD1

CDR3aa: CASSLPGLAGVNEQYF
CDR3nt: TGTGCCAGCAGCTTACCGGGACTAGCGGGAGTCAACGAGCAGTACTTC
j_gene: TRBJ2-7
abundance: .
v_gene: TRBV7-9
d_gene: TRBD2

CDR3aa: CASSLGMGSQPQHF
CDR3nt: TGTGCCAGCAGCTTAGGTATGGGGAGCCAGCCCCAGCATTTT
j_gene: TRBJ1-5
abundance: .
v_gene: TRBV7-9
d_gene: .

CDR3aa: CASSQGTGVNEKLFF
CDR3nt: TGTGCCAGCTCACAAGGGACAGGGGTTAATGAAAAACTGTTTTTT
j_gene: TRBJ1-4
abundance: .
v_gene: TRBV18
d_gene: TRBD1

CDR3aa: CASSQDRTEAFF
CDR3nt: TGTGCCAGCAGCCAAGATCGCACTGAAGCTTTCTTT
j_gene: TRBJ1-1
abundance: .
v_gene: TRBV3-1/TRBV3-2
d_gene: .

CDR3aa: CASSLAAGGVNEQYF
CDR3nt: TGTGCCAGCAGCTTAGCGGCAGGGGGCGTCAACGAGCAGTACTTC
j_gene: TRBJ2-7
abundance: .
v_gene: TRBV7-8
d_gene: TRBD1

CDR3aa: CASGLAGGVTDTQYF
CDR3nt: TGCGCCAGCGGGCTAGCGGGGGGGGTCACAGATACGCAGTATTTT
j_gene: TRBJ2-3
abundance: .
v_gene: TRBV5-1
d_gene: TRBD2

CDR3aa: CASSLVKGSNTGELFF
CDR3nt: TGTGCCAGCAGCTTAGTGAAGGGGTCGAACACCGGGGAGCTGTTTTTT
j_gene: TRBJ2-2
abundance: .
v_gene: TRBV11-2
d_gene: .

CDR3aa: CATSRDQGLAYEQYF
CDR3nt: TGTGCCACCAGCAGAGATCAGGGACTCGCGTACGAGCAGTACTTC
j_gene: TRBJ2-7
abundance: .
v_gene: TRBV15
d_gene: .

CDR3aa: CSAYEEYGYTF
CDR3nt: TGCAGCGCTTACGAAGAGTATGGCTACACCTTC
j_gene: TRBJ1-2
abundance: .
v_gene: TRBV20-1
d_gene: .

CDR3aa: CASSYRGRSNSPLHF
CDR3nt: TGTGCCAGCAGTTACAGGGGCAGGAGTAATTCACCCCTCCACTTT
j_gene: TRBJ1-6
abundance: .
v_gene: TRBV6-5
d_gene: .

CDR3aa: CASSLEPISRGTEAFF
CDR3nt: TGCGCCAGCAGCTTGGAACCCATTTCGCGGGGGACTGAAGCTTTCTTT
j_gene: TRBJ1-1
abundance: .
v_gene: TRBV5-1
d_gene: .

CDR3aa: CASSPDRGGREAFF
CDR3nt: TGCGCCAGCAGCCCGGACAGGGGGGGACGTGAAGCTTTCTTT
j_gene: TRBJ1-1
abundance: .
v_gene: TRBV5-1
d_gene: TRBD1

CDR3aa: CASSGLAGLEQYF
CDR3nt: TGTGCCAGCAGTGGACTAGCGGGATTAGAGCAGTACTTC
j_gene: TRBJ2-7
abundance: .
v_gene: TRBV2
d_gene: TRBD2

CDR3aa: CASSLSIRGSYEQYF
CDR3nt: TGTGCCAGCAGTTTATCTATCAGGGGAAGTTACGAGCAGTACTTC
j_gene: TRBJ2-7
abundance: .
v_gene: TRBV27
d_gene: .

CDR3aa: CASSSTGGNQPQHF
CDR3nt: TGTGCCAGCAGCTCGACAGGGGGCAATCAGCCCCAGCATTTT
j_gene: TRBJ1-5
abundance: .
v_gene: TRBV11-2
d_gene: TRBD1

CDR3aa: CASSLYGGEAGYTF
CDR3nt: TGTGCCAGCAGCTTATATGGGGGGGAGGCTGGCTACACCTTC
j_gene: TRBJ1-2
abundance: .
v_gene: TRBV7-2
d_gene: .

CDR3aa: CASSSQGANTGELFF
CDR3nt: TGTGCCAGCAGTTCACAGGGGGCGAACACCGGGGAGCTGTTTTTT
j_gene: TRBJ2-2
abundance: .
v_gene: TRBV2
d_gene: TRBD1

CDR3aa: CASTGTSVYVETQYF
CDR3nt: TGTGCCAGTACCGGGACTAGTGTTTACGTAGAGACCCAGTACTTC
j_gene: TRBJ2-5
abundance: .
v_gene: TRBV9
d_gene: TRBD2

CDR3aa: CASSRGRRGGGGKNEQFF
CDR3nt: TGTGCCAGCAGCCGGGGGCGCCGCGGGGGCGGCGGTAAGAATGAGCAGTTCTTC
j_gene: TRBJ2-1
abundance: once
v_gene: TRBV16
d_gene: .

CDR3aa: CASSLRAFTNYGYTF
CDR3nt: TGTGCCAGCAGCCTCAGGGCGTTTACTAACTATGGCTACACCTTC
j_gene: TRBJ1-2
abundance: .
v_gene: TRBV3-1/TRBV3-2
d_gene: .

CDR3aa: CSASEGLANYEQYF
CDR3nt: TGCAGTGCTAGTGAGGGACTAGCGAACTACGAGCAGTACTTC
j_gene: TRBJ2-7
abundance: .
v_gene: TRBV20-1
d_gene: TRBD2

CDR3aa: CASKLGLETEQYF
CDR3nt: TGTGCCAGCAAGCTAGGACTAGAGACCGAGCAGTACTTC
j_gene: TRBJ2-7
abundance: .
v_gene: TRBV2
d_gene: TRBD2

CDR3aa: CASSLGTGGLPGPLHF
CDR3nt: TGTGCCAGCAGCTTGGGGACAGGGGGTCTTCCAGGGCCCCTCCACTTT
j_gene: TRBJ1-6
abundance: .
v_gene: TRBV5-6
d_gene: TRBD1

CDR3aa: CASSLTQGSGEQYF
CDR3nt: TGTGCCAGCAGTCTCACACAGGGATCTGGTGAGCAGTACTTC
j_gene: TRBJ2-7
abundance: .
v_gene: TRBV28
d_gene: .

CDR3aa: CASSPSTSGPHSYNEQFF
CDR3nt: TGTGCCAGTAGTCCTTCGACTAGCGGGCCCCACTCCTACAATGAGCAGTTCTTC
j_gene: TRBJ2-1
abundance: .
v_gene: TRBV19
d_gene: TRBD2

CDR3aa: CASSEMASGGIQTQYF
CDR3nt: TGTGCCAGCAGTGAAATGGCTAGCGGAGGCATACAGACCCAGTACTTC
j_gene: TRBJ2-5
abundance: .
v_gene: TRBV6-1
d_gene: TRBD2

CDR3aa: CASSRLDGYNQPQHF
CDR3nt: TGTGCCAGCAGCCGACTCGACGGTTATAATCAGCCCCAGCATTTT
j_gene: TRBJ1-5
abundance: .
v_gene: TRBV6-5
d_gene: .

CDR3aa: CASSQVPGLGGYGYTF
CDR3nt: TGCGCCAGCAGCCAAGTTCCGGGCCTAGGGGGCTATGGCTACACCTTC
j_gene: TRBJ1-2
abundance: .
v_gene: TRBV4-1
d_gene: .

CDR3aa: CASSSRDRGPAGYTF
CDR3nt: TGTGCCAGCAGCTCCCGAGACAGGGGGCCAGCTGGCTACACCTTC
j_gene: TRBJ1-2
abundance: .
v_gene: TRBV13
d_gene: TRBD1

CDR3aa: CSASGTGLFREKLFF
CDR3nt: TGCAGTGCTAGTGGGACAGGGCTCTTCCGAGAAAAACTGTTTTTT
j_gene: TRBJ1-4
abundance: once
v_gene: TRBV20-1
d_gene: TRBD1

CDR3aa: CASSLGSGGAGMDTIYF
CDR3nt: TGCGCCAGCAGCTTGGGCTCAGGGGGCGCAGGGATGGACACCATATATTTT
j_gene: TRBJ1-3
abundance: .
v_gene: TRBV5-1
d_gene: TRBD1

CDR3aa: CASSVDGQENTEAFF
CDR3nt: TGTGCCAGCAGCGTAGATGGACAGGAGAACACTGAAGCTTTCTTT
j_gene: TRBJ1-1
abundance: .
v_gene: TRBV9
d_gene: TRBD1

CDR3aa: CASSLEGTVSYNEQFF
CDR3nt: TGTGCCAGCAGCTTAGAAGGAACAGTCTCCTACAATGAGCAGTTCTTC
j_gene: TRBJ2-1
abundance: .
v_gene: TRBV11-3
d_gene: .